These T cell receptor beta chains were read from a single sample in a study of post-analysis software for immune sequencing data. TCRdb re-called the PCR reads through MiXCR, storing one row per CDR3 protein. The sample has fewer than 900,000 distinct CDR3 sequences; around 42% are singletons. The source material was blood. The receptors derive from a girl aged 10 to 17 with multiple sclerosis. Both conserved end residues are part of each CDR3. A D gene is named only where the DNA matches it firmly. Not all rows give a size; the values are once, few, many and, for expanded clones, a class.

V	size	J	D	DNA	CDR3
TRBV9	.	TRBJ2-1	.	TGTGCCAGCAGCACTGCAGGGACCCCCTACAATGAGCAGTTCTTC	CASSTAGTPYNEQFF
TRBV12-3/TRBV12-4	.	TRBJ2-1	TRBD2	TGTGCCAGCAGTTTAAAGCGGGAACGGGGTGAGCAGTTCTTC	CASSLKRERGEQFF
TRBV20-1	.	TRBJ2-5	.	TGCAGTGCTAGAGGAGGGGCGCACCAAGAGACCCAGTACTTC	CSARGGAHQETQYF
TRBV28	.	TRBJ2-7	TRBD1	TGTGCCAGCAGCATCCCGGGACAGGGTACCCACGAGCAGTACTTC	CASSIPGQGTHEQYF
TRBV7-8	.	TRBJ2-4	.	TGTGCCAGCAGCCCCTTGTCTCTGGCGACAGTCAAAAACATTCAGTACTTC	CASSPLSLATVKNIQYF
TRBV20-1	many	TRBJ2-7	.	TGCAGTGCTACGCGCGAATACGAGCAGTACTTC	CSATREYEQYF
TRBV3-1	.	TRBJ2-7	.	TGTGCCAGCAGCCAAGAGGTAGGCTACGAGCAGTACTTC	CASSQEVGYEQYF
TRBV12-3/TRBV12-4	few	TRBJ2-7	.	TGTGCCAGCAGTTTGGGAGACGGGACGGAGCAGTACTTC	CASSLGDGTEQYF
TRBV12-3/TRBV12-4	.	TRBJ2-7	TRBD2	TGTGCCAGCACCATGTATCTTAGCGGGAGTGTATACGAGCAGTACTTC	CASTMYLSGSVYEQYF
TRBV6-5	few	TRBJ1-2	.	TGTGCCAGCAGTGAAGTAGGCAGGGCCGTTGGCTACACCTTC	CASSEVGRAVGYTF
TRBV12-3/TRBV12-4	few	TRBJ2-4	TRBD2	TGTGCCAGCAGTTCCCCCCAGGGAGGGACTAGCGGGAGGTTCCTTGCCAAAAACATTCAGTACTTC	CASSSPQGGTSGRFLAKNIQYF
TRBV29-1	.	TRBJ2-3	TRBD2	TGCAGCGTCCTAGCGGGAGGAAGGGATACGCAGTATTTT	CSVLAGGRDTQYF
TRBV27	.	TRBJ2-7	.	TGTGCCAGCAGTCCCCGACAAGACGAGCAGTACTTC	CASSPRQDEQYF
TRBV7-9	.	TRBJ2-7	.	TGTGCCAGCAGCTTATATAATTCCGACGAGCAGTACTTC	CASSLYNSDEQYF
TRBV20-1	.	TRBJ1-2	TRBD1	TGCAGTGCTAGAGACCCCCGGGCAGGGGGGTATGGCTACACCTTC	CSARDPRAGGYGYTF
TRBV9	.	TRBJ2-1	.	TGTGCCAGCAGCGTAGAACAGAGCTCCTACAATGAGCAGTTCTTC	CASSVEQSSYNEQFF
TRBV6-9	few	TRBJ2-7	TRBD1	TGTGCCAGCAGCCTCCGGGACAGGGGGCAGTACGAGCAGTACTTC	CASSLRDRGQYEQYF
TRBV12-3/TRBV12-4	few	TRBJ2-3	TRBD1	TGTGCCACCACGGGACAGGGGGCGGTCGGTACGCAGTATTTT	CATTGQGAVGTQYF
TRBV7-9	.	TRBJ2-3	TRBD1	TGTGCCAGCAGCTCGGGACAGTCCCGAGATACGCAGTATTTT	CASSSGQSRDTQYF
TRBV12-5	.	TRBJ1-1	TRBD1	TGTGCTAGTGGTTTGGAGACTTGGACAGGGGGCTCCGTGGGTTGCTTTAAGAACACTGAAGCTTTCTTT	CASGLETWTGGSVGCFKNTEAFF
TRBV15	.	TRBJ2-1	.	TGTGCCACCAGCAGAGTGGTTGGCCGAGCCAATGAGCAGTTCTTC	CATSRVVGRANEQFF
TRBV12-3/TRBV12-4	.	TRBJ2-6	.	TGTGCCAGCAGTCACTACGGATTCTCTGGGGCCAACGTCCTGACTTTC	CASSHYGFSGANVLTF
TRBV3-1	.	TRBJ1-5	.	TGTGCCAGCAGCCAAGATCCCTCAGCCAATCAGCCCCAGCATTTT	CASSQDPSANQPQHF
TRBV4-3	.	TRBJ1-2	.	TGCGCCAGCAGCCAAGATAGCACCTCAGAAACCTATGGCTACACCTTC	CASSQDSTSETYGYTF
TRBV11-2	.	TRBJ2-7	TRBD2	TGTGCCAGCAGCCACAAAGGCGGGAGTAGGGCCTACGAGCAGTACTTC	CASSHKGGSRAYEQYF
TRBV20-1	.	TRBJ2-7	TRBD2	TGCAGTGCTAGAGGAGGCGCGGGAGGGTCCCTCGAGCAGTACTTC	CSARGGAGGSLEQYF
TRBV27	.	TRBJ2-3	.	TGTGCCAGCAGTTTAGCGGTTAGGGGAGATACGCAGTATTTT	CASSLAVRGDTQYF
TRBV12-3/TRBV12-4	.	TRBJ2-3	.	TGTGCCAGCAGTATCCTTGCACCGGGATATACGCAGTATTTT	CASSILAPGYTQYF
TRBV5-1	.	TRBJ2-3	.	TGCGCCAGCAGCTTTTCGGACCCTAGCACAGATACGCAGTATTTT	CASSFSDPSTDTQYF
TRBV12-3/TRBV12-4	once	TRBJ2-7	.	TGTGCCAGCAAGGCAGGCGTAGCCTACAAGCAGTACTTC	CASKAGVAYKQYF
TRBV7-3	.	TRBJ2-3	.	TGTGCCAGCAGCGCAACGGGGGCTAGGTCGGGAGATACGCAGTATTTT	CASSATGARSGDTQYF
TRBV29-1	once	TRBJ2-1	.	TGCAGCGTTGAAGGGTCAGCGGGTGAGCAGTTCTTC	CSVEGSAGEQFF
TRBV5-1	.	TRBJ2-3	.	TGCGCCAGCAGCTTGGAGACCACCGCTTCTGGAACGCAGTATTTT	CASSLETTASGTQYF
TRBV18	.	TRBJ2-7	.	TGTACCAGCTCACCAACAGGCACCTACGAGCAGTACTTC	CTSSPTGTYEQYF
TRBV29-1	few	TRBJ1-2	TRBD1	TGCAGCGCACCTGGGACAGGGGGCGGGTTGAACTATGGCTACACCTTC	CSAPGTGGGLNYGYTF
TRBV30	.	TRBJ2-7	TRBD2	TGTGCCTGGAGTGTACTTACTAGCGGGCGCTGGAGCTCCTACGAGCAGTACTTC	CAWSVLTSGRWSSYEQYF
TRBV10-3	few	TRBJ2-3	.	TGTGCCATCAGTCCCGGCGAGGGGCGAAGCACAGATACGCAGTATTTT	CAISPGEGRSTDTQYF